This is a list of T cell receptor beta chains from one sample in a study of cytomegalovirus exposure and HLA in healthy donors. This table comes from immunoSEQ multiplex PCR, and its TCRdb copy is limited to in-frame clones, with some not included. The repertoire holds about 120,000 clones, with approximately 80% as singletons. Sequencing was performed on PBMCs. These receptors all come from a woman aged 40 to 55 in good health and CMV-seropositive. Each CDR3 is given with its conserved first and last residue. A D gene is named only where the DNA matches it firmly. The size of a clone is reported for some rows only, either as once, few or many, or as a class for expanded clones.

size | J | V | D | DNA | CDR3
- | TRBJ2-7 | TRBV4-1 | TRBD1 | TGCGCCAGCAGCCACGGGACAGGGAGGGAGCAGTACTTC | CASSHGTGREQYF
- | TRBJ1-2 | TRBV29-1 | - | TGCAGCGACGGGCTCGGGGGTAACTATGGCTACACCTTC | CSDGLGGNYGYTF
few | TRBJ2-5 | TRBV10-3 | TRBD2 | TGTGCCATCAGTGCTAGCGGGGTTGAGACCCAGTACTTC | CAISASGVETQYF
- | TRBJ1-6 | TRBV4-2 | - | TGTGCCAGCAGCCAAGATCCGGGGGGCTCCTATAATTCACCCCTCCACTTT | CASSQDPGGSYNSPLHF
- | TRBJ2-7 | TRBV10-2 | - | TGCGCCAGCAGTGCCAGGTCCAACTCCTACGAGCAGTACTTC | CASSARSNSYEQYF
- | TRBJ2-3 | TRBV4-2 | TRBD2 | TGTGCCAGCAGCCAGGGGGGGAGCAGTGTTACGCAGTATTTT | CASSQGGSSVTQYF
- | TRBJ2-5 | TRBV7-9 | - | TGTGCCAGCAGCCCAGAAGTGGGGCGCGGTGAGACCCAGTACTTC | CASSPEVGRGETQYF
- | TRBJ2-4 | TRBV12-5 | - | TGTGCTAGTGGGAAAGGAGACGGATCAAACATTCAGTACTTC | CASGKGDGSNIQYF
- | TRBJ2-2 | TRBV5-4 | - | TGTGCCAGCAGCCGCGGGACCGCAAACACCGGGGAGCTGTTTTTT | CASSRGTANTGELFF
- | TRBJ2-5 | TRBV7-7 | TRBD2 | TGTGCTAGCAGCTATACTAGCGGGCAAGAGACCCAGTACTTC | CASSYTSGQETQYF
- | TRBJ2-3 | TRBV6-4 | - | TGTGCCAGCAGTGACTCGATAACCGGGACAGATACGCAGTATTTT | CASSDSITGTDTQYF
- | TRBJ2-1 | TRBV6-4 | TRBD2 | TGTGCCAGCAGTACCAATGGGGGACTAGGGGACAATGAGCAGTTCTTC | CASSTNGGLGDNEQFF
- | TRBJ1-4 | TRBV4-1 | - | TGCGCCAGCAGCCAAGCCCTATCGGGAGGGCAGATGGAAGAAAAACTGTTTTTT | CASSQALSGGQMEEKLFF
- | TRBJ1-1 | TRBV28 | - | TGTGCCAGCAGTTTAACAGGCCCCCCGAACACTGGAGCTTTCTTT | CASSLTGPPNTGAFF
- | TRBJ2-1 | TRBV5-4 | - | TGTGCCAGTACCGCGACTACTTCGTACAATGAGCAGTTCTTC | CASTATTSYNEQFF
- | TRBJ2-5 | TRBV13 | TRBD1 | TGTGCCAGCAGCGGGACAGGGGGCTTCGAGACCCAGTACTTC | CASSGTGGFETQYF
- | TRBJ1-1 | TRBV6-5 | - | TGTGCCAGCAGTTACTCGAGGCGGCTCACTGAAGCTTTCTTT | CASSYSRRLTEAFF
- | TRBJ2-1 | TRBV7-9 | - | TGTGCCAGCAGCTCCCGGTCCCTTAATGAGCAGTTCTTC | CASSSRSLNEQFF
- | TRBJ1-4 | TRBV18 | - | TGTGCCAGCTCACCTTTGAGAACTAATGAAAAACTGTTTTTT | CASSPLRTNEKLFF
- | TRBJ2-3 | TRBV10-3 | - | TGTGCCATCATGGGAGGAGATACGCAGTATTTT | CAIMGGDTQYF
- | TRBJ2-7 | TRBV5-6 | - | TGTGCCAGCAGCTCGATCGAGAGGTCCTACGAGCAGTACTTC | CASSSIERSYEQYF
- | TRBJ2-2 | TRBV19 | - | TGTGCCAGTAGTCCGGGACAGAACACCGGGGAGCTGTTTTTT | CASSPGQNTGELFF
- | TRBJ2-2 | TRBV7-2 | - | TGTGCCAGCAGCTTTTTCCCAGACACCGGGGAGCTGTTTTTT | CASSFFPDTGELFF
- | TRBJ2-7 | TRBV2 | TRBD1 | TGTGCCAGCACCCGGGACAGGGCATCCGAGCAGTACTTC | CASTRDRASEQYF
- | TRBJ2-5 | TRBV6-4 | - | TGTGCCAGCAGTACAAGTTCAGGAGAGACCCAGTACTTC | CASSTSSGETQYF
- | TRBJ1-6 | TRBV6-5 | TRBD1 | TGTGCCAGCAGAAACAGGGGGGGTAATTCACCCCTCCACTTT | CASRNRGGNSPLHF
- | TRBJ1-2 | TRBV19 | TRBD1 | TGTGCCAGTAGTCCTTACGGGACAGGGGGTCCCGGAAACTATGGCTACACCTTC | CASSPYGTGGPGNYGYTF
- | TRBJ1-2 | TRBV5-1 | - | TGCGCCAGCAGCTTGGTACAGGGAGATCGTGGCTACACCTTC | CASSLVQGDRGYTF
- | TRBJ2-1 | TRBV5-1 | - | TGCGCCAGCAGCCCCCGAAGGGGGGGGGAGAGTGAGCAGTTCTTC | CASSPRRGGESEQFF
- | TRBJ1-2 | TRBV6-1 | - | TGTGCCAGCAGTGAGACAGGTCGAGGGAATGGCTACACCTTC | CASSETGRGNGYTF
few | TRBJ2-7 | TRBV30 | - | TGTGCCTGGAGTGTAAATACTTACGAGCAGTACTTC | CAWSVNTYEQYF
- | TRBJ2-7 | TRBV2 | - | TGTGCCAGCAGCAGGGACTTAAGCTCCTACGAGCAGTACTTC | CASSRDLSSYEQYF
- | TRBJ2-7 | TRBV9 | - | TGTGCCAGCAGCGTAGCGGGCTCCTACGAGCAGTACTTC | CASSVAGSYEQYF
- | TRBJ2-3 | TRBV10-3 | TRBD2 | TGTGCCATCAGCCCCAGGACTAGCGGGGGGCTGACAGATACGCAGTATTTT | CAISPRTSGGLTDTQYF
- | TRBJ2-7 | TRBV6-5 | - | TGTGCCAGCAGCTTGACAGTGACCCACTACGAGCAGTACTTC | CASSLTVTHYEQYF
- | TRBJ1-1 | TRBV2 | TRBD1 | TGTGCCAGCAGTGTTGAGGACAGGGTGACTGAAGCTTTCTTT | CASSVEDRVTEAFF
- | TRBJ2-7 | TRBV6-5 | - | TGTGCCAGCATGAGCGGGACAAACTCCTACGAGCAGTACTTC | CASMSGTNSYEQYF
- | TRBJ2-1 | TRBV7-9 | TRBD1 | TGTGCCAGCAGTTTGGGACAGTACAATGAGCAGTTCTTC | CASSLGQYNEQFF
- | TRBJ1-1 | TRBV10-3 | TRBD1 | TGTGCCATCGGGACAGGGGCGACTGAAGCTTTCTTT | CAIGTGATEAFF
- | TRBJ2-3 | TRBV6-1 | TRBD1 | TGTGCCAGCAGTGAGTCGCAGGGGGCGGGAGATACGCAGTATTTT | CASSESQGAGDTQYF
- | TRBJ2-1 | TRBV2 | TRBD2 | TGTGCCAGCAGTGAAAGGACTAGAGAATCCTACAATGAGCAGTTCTTC | CASSERTRESYNEQFF
- | TRBJ2-1 | TRBV27 | - | TGTGCCAGCAGTTTCGAGGTAGCCGGATACAATGAGCAGTTCTTC | CASSFEVAGYNEQFF
- | TRBJ2-3 | TRBV29-1 | - | TGCAGCGTTGAAGATCGATTAGCGGTGAACACAGATACGCAGTATTTT | CSVEDRLAVNTDTQYF
- | TRBJ2-5 | TRBV5-4 | TRBD1 | TGTGCCAGCAGCTCCTGGACAGGGGCAAATGGGGAGACCCAGTACTTC | CASSSWTGANGETQYF
- | TRBJ1-3 | TRBV4-2 | - | TGTGCCAGCAGCCAAGACAGGGATGTTACTGGAAACACCATATATTTT | CASSQDRDVTGNTIYF
- | TRBJ1-6 | TRBV10-1 | TRBD1 | TGCGCCAGCAGGGACAGGGCGGATTCACCCCTCCACTTT | CASRDRADSPLHF
few | TRBJ2-5 | TRBV30 | - | TGTGCCTGGAGTGTACGGGGTGACTATGAGCAGTACTTC | CAWSVRGDYEQYF
- | TRBJ2-2 | TRBV30 | - | TGTGCCTGGAGTGTAGAGAGCACCGGGGAGCTGTTTTTT | CAWSVESTGELFF
- | TRBJ2-4 | TRBV27 | - | TGTGCCAGCAGCCCAGGGGGACTCGGGCAAAACATTCAGTACTTC | CASSPGGLGQNIQYF
- | TRBJ2-1 | TRBV28 | TRBD1 | TGTGCCAGCAGTTTTCTCCGGACAGGGGGTTTTGAGCAGTTCTTC | CASSFLRTGGFEQFF
once | TRBJ2-7 | TRBV5-1 | TRBD1 | TGCGCCAGCAGCTTGGGCGGACAGGTCTACGAGCAGTACTTC | CASSLGGQVYEQYF
- | TRBJ1-3 | TRBV21-1 | - | TGTGCCAGCAGCAAAGGCAGGCATCCCTCTGGAAACACCATATATTTT | CASSKGRHPSGNTIYF